What follows describes a single T cell receptor (beta chain). Its antigen is unknown. One base away there is no much larger clone; base qualities are not given. V and J lose 8 bases and 3 bases, and a span of 21 bases separates them. CDR1 SGHAT and CDR2 FQNNGV were looked up in the germline V gene. From the cysteine through the phenylalanine, the CDR3 covers 16 amino acids. The sequence is cut down to CDR3 DNA, 48 bases in frame from base 1. The data originate from a study of tumor and adjacent non-tumor tissue in lung cancer (dated 2018 in TCRdb). For the wider study: Patients with adenocarcinoma (approximately 11), squamous cell carcinoma (2) and small cell lung cancer (1) were included in the cohort. TCRbeta CDR3 sequencing was performed on 25 to 35 paired specimens, with one tumor sample and one normal lung sample collected per patient. The study compared bulk TCRbeta repertoires between lung tumor tissue and matched distant non-tumor lung tissue from over twelve lung cancer patients. Sequencing produced 125,075,908 productive TCRbeta reads in total, an average of approximately 3.9 million reads per sample. The 15 enrolled patients, of whom approximately 10 were men and 5 were women, were aged about 30 to 80 years and were diagnosed with TNM stage I to III disease. Paper-wide results and their limitations: TCR diversity was significantly higher in younger patients, and higher tumor TCR diversity was associated with shorter overall and disease-free survival. Peripheral blood was not sequenced, so blood TCRbeta repertoires in these lung cancer patients were not examined. The sequencing platform is not named in the methods, and unique molecular identifiers are not mentioned. In normal lung, the top 100 clones accounted for a significantly larger cumulative share of the repertoire than in tumor tissue. Tumor tissue showed significantly greater TCR diversity (inverse Simpson) than normal lung tissue (around 450 vs 150, P = 0.0075, Mann-Whitney U test). Only around 15 patients were included in the cohort, and the need for larger samples and more detailed clinical data was noted by the authors.

Receptors were amplified or captured by multiplex PCR. Sequencing was performed on an Illumina HiSeq 2500. Following protocols modified from ARM-PCR, the researchers constructed TCRbeta libraries through three rounds of nested PCR with primers (Table S4). Before sequencing, PCR products in the 200-500 bp range were cut out of the gel and cleaned up using the QIAquick gel extraction kit. Turning to the authors' computational methods: Reads were cleaned using Trimmomatic, were merged into complete CDR3 sequences using FLASH, and were assigned to V(D)J germline segments using MiTCR. Clonal diversity was calculated as the inverse Simpson's index using VDJtools. Productive reads were defined as in-frame sequences without a premature stop codon. The public reads were run again by TCRdb, first through fastp at Q25 and then through MiXCR, and only productive beta chains were kept. One record per CDR3 amino acid sequence lists the most common genes and DNA. The V and J calls shown here were made by TCRdb, not taken from the authors' results. The table for this sample lists 84,000 or so distinct CDR3 sequences; roughly 62% of them were counted only once. The ten largest make up roughly 15% of the sample.

Bulk unsorted tissue served as the source for RNA extraction, and RNA quality was assessed using a NanoDrop ND-1000 and an Agilent 2100. The donors were newly diagnosed lung cancer patients admitted for thoracic surgery in China from August to November 2014 who had not received prior chemotherapy. The study excluded patients who had received radiotherapy or chemotherapy before or who had another cancer at the same time. Pieces of surgical tissue measuring about 1-2.1 cm3 were kept in RNAlater solution and held at -80 degrees C until needed. The sample taken for sequencing was lung tumor tissue. This sequence uses TRBV11-2 and TRBJ2-3; the D region possibly corresponds to TRBD1 (6 bases align). This receptor was identified in a man in his sixties or seventies with non-small cell lung cancer. The CDR3 has the sequence CASDLGAGASTDTQYF. The nucleotide sequence is given as TGTGCCAGCGACTTAGGGGCAGGGGCCAGTACAGATACGCAGTATTTT.